This entry lists 26 T cell receptor beta chains sequenced from one sample in a study of beta chain features in type 1 diabetes (dated by TCRdb to the late 2010s). The library was produced with the immunoSEQ multiplex PCR assay. The High Capacity cDNA Reverse Transcription Kit was used to reverse transcribe all of the isolated RNA, meaning that expressed TCRB transcripts were what got sequenced. Sourced from immuneACCESS, this table was stored by TCRdb with only in-frame sequences that have V and J called. A share of the clones is absent; for the studies checked, an unresolved V gene accounts for under half, and the remainder has no known explanation. The sample records approximately 250,000 clones, approximately 16% of which are singletons. Roughly 0.08% of the sample is taken by the ten largest. Overall study results and their limits: Type 1 diabetes patients showed a moderate but significant shortening of TCRB CDR3 length in all four CD4+ subsets.

No antigen has been assigned to these receptors. The sequenced sample consisted of naive CD4+ T cells from blood. The meaning of the sample's cell subset or site label: true naive CD4+ T cells. The receptors were sampled from a man younger than 40 with type 1 diabetes.

This clone was counted only a few times. The chain recombines TRBV29-1 with TRBJ2-7; D perhaps matches TRBD2 (6 bases). The V end lost 0 bases, the J end lost 2 bases, and 20 bases lay between the germline ends. This CDR3 region has 17 residues. Looked up from germline, CDR1 is SQVTM and CDR2 is ANQGSEA. For the CDR3, the DNA is TGCAGCGTTGAAGATCTGAGCGTCGGAGGGAGCGCCTACGAGCAGTACTTC. Protein product: CSVEDLSVGGSAYEQYF.

The V gene is TRBV13, the J gene TRBJ2-7, with D perhaps TRBD2 (6 bases). The ends were cut back, 5 bases at V and 6 bases at J, with 17 bases in the middle. The CDR3 length is 14 residues. Germline V lookup: CDR1 PRHDT, CDR2 FYEKMQ (reference sequence). The CDR3 is CASSRTRAGGEQYF. The CDR3 DNA sequence: TGTGCCAGCAGCCGTACTAGAGCCGGGGGCGAGCAGTACTTC. Using reference TRBV13 and TRBJ2-7 for the parts outside the CDR3, the full variable domain is AAGVIQSPRHLIKEKRETATLKCYPIPRHDTVYWYQQGPGQDPQFLISFYEKMQSDKGSIPDRFSAQQFSDYHSELNMSSLELGDSALYFCASSRTRAGGEQYFGPGTRLTVT.

Only a few counts were recorded for this clone. The V and J genes are TRBV9 and TRBJ2-3; possibly TRBD2 for D (6 bases). Per germline, CDR1 SGDLS and CDR2 YYNGEE. The germline V and J ends were trimmed by 3 bases and 10 bases, with 18 bases remaining between them. The CDR3 consists of 14 residues. The CDR3 reads CASSARDSGAAQYF. The CDR3 DNA reads TGTGCCAGCAGCGCCAGGGACTCCGGGGCTGCGCAGTATTTT.

The chain combines TRBV9 with TRBJ1-5; no reliable D call. V shed 4 bases and J shed 3 bases, with 14 bases lying between them. Germline V lookup: CDR1 SGDLS, CDR2 YYNGEE. This CDR3 has 15 residues. The CDR3 is CASSFSDGFNQPQHF. The CDR3 nucleotides are TGTGCCAGCAGCTTTTCCGACGGATTCAATCAGCCCCAGCATTTT.

This clone was recorded a few times. The chain is built from TRBV28 and TRBJ2-1; no firm D call. This CDR3 is 15 amino acids long. CDR1 MDHEN and CDR2 SYDVKM come from the germline V gene. The V end was cut by 2 bases, the J end by 2 bases, with 10 bases between. CDR3 sequence reads: CASSLPASAYNEQFF. DNA of the CDR3: TGTGCCAGCAGTTTACCGGCGTCCGCCTACAATGAGCAGTTCTTC. The entire variable domain, with the rest obtained from reference TRBV28 and TRBJ2-1, is as follows: DVKVTQSSRYLVKRTGEKVFLECVQDMDHENMFWYRQDPGLGLRLIYFSYDVKMKEKGDIPEGYSVSREKKERFSLILESASTNQTSMYLCASSLPASAYNEQFFGPGTRLTVL.

The chain couples TRBV2 to TRBJ2-5; unclear D gene. The CDR3 covers 10 residues. In germline, CDR1 is SNHLY, CDR2 FYNNEI. V was trimmed by 3 bases and J by 9 bases, leaving 5 bases between them. The CDR3: CASSDEAQYF. In DNA, the CDR3 is TGTGCCAGCAGTGATGAGGCCCAGTACTTC.

Only a few counts were recorded for this clone. The V gene is TRBV28, the J gene TRBJ2-1, with TRBD2 matching 13 bases. The CDR3 has 14 residues. The V segment lost 3 bases and the J segment 10 bases; nucleotides outside the gene matches: 3. CDR1 MDHEN and CDR2 SYDVKM come from the germline V gene. In DNA form, the CDR3 reads TGTGCCAGCAGTTTGGGACTAGCGGGACTAGAGCAGTTCTTC. It translates to CASSLGLAGLEQFF.

Only a few counts were recorded for this clone. This chain uses TRBV7-2 with TRBJ2-4, with D hard to call. The CDR3 spans 13 residues. V dropped 4 bases and J dropped 1 base, with 5 bases sitting between them. From germline, CDR1 is SGHTA and CDR2 FQGNSA. The CDR3 protein is CASSSAAKNIQYF. CDR3 coding DNA: TGTGCCAGCAGCTCGGCGGCCAAAAACATTCAGTACTTC. The whole variable domain, remainder taken from reference TRBV7-2 and TRBJ2-4, is GAGVSQSPSNKVTEKGKDVELRCDPISGHTALYWYRQSLGQGLEFLIYFQGNSAPDKSGLPSDRFSAERTGGSVSTLTIQRTQQEDSAVYLCASSSAAKNIQYFGAGTRLSVL.

This clone came up a few times. The chain links TRBV9 to TRBJ2-7; 15 bases fit TRBD2. The CDR3 has 16 residues. V was clipped by 3 bases and J by 1 base; unmatched bases: 2. The germline V gene encodes CDR1 SGDLS and CDR2 YYNGEE. CDR3 nucleotide sequence: TGTGCCAGCAGCGCCGGGACTAGCGGGGGGTCCTACGAGCAGTACTTC. Translated, it gives CASSAGTSGGSYEQYF. Full variable domain (remainder filled in from reference TRBV9 and TRBJ2-7): DSGVTQTPKHLITATGQRVTLRCSPRSGDLSVYWYQQSLDQGLQFLIQYYNGEERAKGNILERFSAQQFPDLHSELNLSSLELGDSALYFCASSAGTSGGSYEQYFGPGTRLTVT.

This clone was counted between two and nine times. This chain uses TRBV7-2 with TRBJ2-7; 9 bases map to TRBD1. The CDR3 is made up of 14 amino acids. V lost 5 bases, J lost 4 bases, and 6 bases stayed unmatched. The V gene's germline CDR1 is SGHTA and CDR2 FQGNSA. The CDR3 DNA sequence: TGTGCCAGCAGCGCCTCGACAGGGGGTTACGAGCAGTACTTC. This gives the protein CASSASTGGYEQYF.

V usage is TRBV28 and J usage is TRBJ2-1; D is perhaps TRBD1 (7 bases). The V gene lost 11 bases and the J gene lost 4 bases, with 12 bases spanning the gap. Germline CDR1 and CDR2: MDHEN and SYDVKM. This CDR3 comprises 12 residues. The CDR3 region is CACGTEYNEQFF. The DNA of the CDR3 is TGTGCCTGCGGGACAGAGTACAATGAGCAGTTCTTC. Variable domain in full (rest from reference TRBV28 and TRBJ2-1): DVKVTQSSRYLVKRTGEKVFLECVQDMDHENMFWYRQDPGLGLRLIYFSYDVKMKEKGDIPEGYSVSREKKERFSLILESASTNQTSMYLCACGTEYNEQFFGPGTRLTVL.

This clone was seen more than once but under ten times. The gene calls are TRBV28 and TRBJ1-4; D call uncertain. The CDR3 consists of 14 residues. Germline V gene data show CDR1 as MDHEN and CDR2 as SYDVKM. V was cut by 5 bases and J by 2 bases, with 9 bases left in between. The CDR3 DNA sequence: TGTGCCAGCAGTGAAGGGCAGACTAATGAAAAACTGTTTTTT. This translates into CASSEGQTNEKLFF.

This clone was detected only a few times. This chain uses TRBV30 with TRBJ2-5; D unresolved. The CDR3 is made up of 11 amino acids. Trimming shortened V by 2 bases and J by 2 bases, and 3 bases separated the two germline ends. Germline V CDR1 and CDR2: GTSNPN, SVGIG (reference sequence). CDR3: CAWSHQETQYF. The CDR3 bases are TGTGCCTGGAGTCATCAAGAGACCCAGTACTTC. Looking up the rest from reference TRBV30 and TRBJ2-5 gives the full variable domain: SQTIHQWPATLVQPVGSPLSLECTVEGTSNPNLYWYRQAAGRGLQLLFYSVGIGQISSEVPQNLSASRPQDRQFILSSKKLLLSDSGFYLCAWSHQETQYFGPGTRLLVL.

This clone was seen more than once but under ten times. The chain uses TRBV9 and TRBJ2-2; 8 bases match TRBD1. The trim removed 3 bases at V and 5 bases at J, leaving 6 bases unmatched. The CDR3 totals 15 residues. Germline V gene data show CDR1 as SGDLS and CDR2 as YYNGEE. In DNA, the CDR3 is TGTGCCAGCAGCGCGACAGGGGTCAGGACCGGGGAGCTGTTTTTT. Protein: CASSATGVRTGELFF.

V gene TRBV15 combines with J gene TRBJ2-3; 11 bases are shared with TRBD2. Germline V CDR1 and CDR2: LNHNV, YYDKDF (reference sequence). V gave up 1 base and J gave up 2 bases; unmatched junction bases: 5. The CDR3 covers 17 residues. The CDR3 reads CATSRVRLAGFTDTQYF. The CDR3 bases are TGTGCCACCAGCAGAGTTCGACTAGCGGGGTTCACAGATACGCAGTATTTT.

This chain links TRBV5-1 with TRBJ1-1, with 8 bases aligning to TRBD1. With 1 base clipped from V and 7 bases from J, the junction kept 6 bases outside the gene matches. The CDR3 sequence is 14 residues long. Germline loops: CDR1 SGHRS, CDR2 YFSETQ. This chain's CDR3 is CASSLKDRGVEAFF. As DNA, the CDR3 is TGCGCCAGCAGCTTGAAAGACAGGGGCGTTGAAGCTTTCTTT. The whole variable domain, remainder taken from reference TRBV5-1 and TRBJ1-1, is KAGVTQTPRYLIKTRGQQVTLSCSPISGHRSVSWYQQTPGQGLQFLFEYFSETQRNKGNFPGRFSGRQFSNSRSEMNVSTLELGDSALYLCASSLKDRGVEAFFGQGTRLTVV.

The chain is built from TRBV10-3 and TRBJ2-1; D unresolved. The V end was cut by 3 bases, the J end by 0 bases, with 9 bases between. CDR1 is ENHRY and CDR2 is SYGVKD in the germline V gene. The CDR3 is 15 residues long. The chain's CDR3 is CAISDPTRSYNEQFF. The CDR3 nucleotides read TGTGCCATCAGTGATCCGACCCGCTCCTACAATGAGCAGTTCTTC.

V usage is TRBV19 and J usage is TRBJ2-7; D tentatively reads TRBD1 or TRBD2 (5 bases each). The CDR3 consists of 13 residues. CDR1 is LNHDA and CDR2 is SQIVND in the germline V gene (reference sequence). Trimming removed 8 bases at V and 1 base at J, with 12 bases between. The CDR3 spells CASGRDASYEQYF. CDR3 bases: TGTGCCAGTGGCCGGGACGCATCCTACGAGCAGTACTTC. Supplemented by reference TRBV19 and TRBJ2-7, the full variable domain reads DGGITQSPKYLFRKEGQNVTLSCEQNLNHDAMYWYRQDPGQGLRLIYYSQIVNDFQKGDIAEGYSVSREKKESFPLTVTSAQKNPTAFYLCASGRDASYEQYFGPGTRLTVT.

The table lists this clone with a few counts. The V and J genes are TRBV25-1 and TRBJ1-1; no clear D gene. Germline-derived CDR1 and CDR2 are MGHDK and SYGVNS. The CDR3 covers 12 residues. With 3 bases removed from V and 1 base from J, the gap between germline ends came to 3 bases. The CDR3 here is CASSDPNTEAFF. In DNA, the CDR3 is TGTGCCAGCAGTGACCCGAACACTGAAGCTTTCTTT. The full variable domain, in which reference TRBV25-1 and TRBJ1-1 provide the parts outside the CDR3, is EADIYQTPRYLVIGTGKKITLECSQTMGHDKMYWYQQDPGMELHLIHYSYGVNSTEKGDLSSESTVSRIRTEHFPLTLESARPSHTSQYLCASSDPNTEAFFGQGTRLTVV.

CDR3 sequence reads: CAWRGARRNTEAFF. The CDR3 nucleotides read TGTGCCTGGAGAGGTGCGCGCCGTAACACTGAAGCTTTCTTT. This chain uses TRBV30 with TRBJ1-1; D call uncertain. The CDR3 length is 14 residues. Trimming stripped 3 bases from V and 2 bases from J, with 13 bases between. Germline V lookup: CDR1 GTSNPN, CDR2 SVGIG (reference sequence).

Concerning this clone: The same CDR3 arises from other DNA sequences in this sample as well. The V call is TRBV2, the J call TRBJ2-5; D unclear. The ends were cut back, 5 bases at V and 1 base at J, with 2 bases in the middle. The CDR3 is 11 amino acids. CDR1 is SNHLY, CDR2 FYNNEI, per germline. CDR3 sequence: CASSPQETQYF. CDR3 DNA sequence: TGTGCCAGCAGTCCCCAAGAGACCCAGTACTTC.

The J gene is TRBJ2-3, the V gene TRBV18, with D maybe TRBD2 (6 bases). With 5 bases removed from V and 5 bases from J, the gap between germline ends came to 14 bases. The CDR3 has 14 residues. The germline V gene has CDR1 KGHSH and CDR2 LQKENI. The CDR3 nucleotides read TGTGCCAGCTCATCGGGAGCGGGTGGAGATACGCAGTATTTT. It yields the protein CASSSGAGGDTQYF.

The V gene is TRBV6-5, the J gene TRBJ2-7; TRBD1 might be the D (6 bases). CDR3 length: 13 residues. Germline loops: CDR1 MNHEY, CDR2 SVGAGI. Trimming took 6 bases from V and 0 from J, leaving 9 bases between them. This chain's CDR3 is CASRSTGSYEQYF. The CDR3 DNA follows: TGTGCCAGCAGGTCGACAGGCTCCTACGAGCAGTACTTC.

This clone was detected a few times. The chain joins TRBV27 to TRBJ2-4, with TRBD2 identical over 8 bases. Germline CDR1 is MNHEY and CDR2 is SMNVEV (reference sequence). CDR3 size: 14 residues. Unmatched junction bases numbered 7, after V lost 5 bases and J lost 7 bases. CDR3 protein: CASSRSRGANIQYF. The CDR3 DNA is TGTGCCAGCAGTAGGTCGCGGGGGGCGAACATTCAGTACTTC.

The chain carries TRBV6-1 and TRBJ2-2, with a weak D call TRBD1 (7 bases). The CDR3 totals 16 residues. CDR1 and CDR2 from the germline V gene are MNHNS and SASEGT. V dropped 4 bases and J dropped 1 base, with 13 bases sitting between them. The CDR3 is CASSVGGGKNTGELFF. DNA of the CDR3: TGTGCCAGCAGTGTTGGAGGGGGCAAGAACACCGGGGAGCTGTTTTTT.

This clone was observed a few times. This CDR3 is CASSSPRDIQQYF. CDR3 in DNA: TGTGCCAGCAGCTCTCCTAGGGACATCCAGCAGTACTTC. This chain joins TRBV7-6 and TRBJ2-7; perhaps TRBD1 as D (6 bases). Deletions cut 4 bases from V and 8 bases from J, with 15 bases between. The CDR3 extends over 13 amino acids. The V gene's germline CDR1 is SGHVS and CDR2 FNYEAQ.